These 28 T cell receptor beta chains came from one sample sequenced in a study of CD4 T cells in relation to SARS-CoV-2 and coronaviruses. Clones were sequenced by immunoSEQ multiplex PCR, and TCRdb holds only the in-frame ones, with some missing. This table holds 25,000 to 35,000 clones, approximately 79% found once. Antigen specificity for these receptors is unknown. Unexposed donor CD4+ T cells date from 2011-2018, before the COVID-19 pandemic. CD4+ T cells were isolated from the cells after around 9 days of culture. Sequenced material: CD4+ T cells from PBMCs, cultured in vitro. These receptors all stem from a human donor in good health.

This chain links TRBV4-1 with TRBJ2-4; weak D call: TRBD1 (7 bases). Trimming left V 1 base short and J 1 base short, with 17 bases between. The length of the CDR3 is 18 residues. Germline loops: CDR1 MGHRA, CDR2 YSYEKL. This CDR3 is CASSQVRGDREAKNIQYF. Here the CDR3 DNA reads TGCGCCAGCAGCCAAGTGCGGGGAGACAGGGAGGCCAAAAACATTCAGTACTTC.

CDR3 region: CASSLLGAGGEYYGYTF. The CDR3 DNA sequence: TGTGCCAGCAGCTTACTTGGGGCGGGGGGCGAATACTATGGCTACACCTTC. V usage is TRBV11-2 and J usage is TRBJ1-2; perhaps TRBD1 as D (6 bases). Germline assignment: CDR1 SGHAT and CDR2 FQNNGV. The CDR3 covers 17 residues. The V end was cut by 2 bases, the J end by 3 bases, with 19 bases between.

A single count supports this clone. This CDR3 reads CASSQGARVSDTQYF. The CDR3 DNA sequence: TGTGCCAGCAGCCAAGGAGCCAGAGTCTCGGATACGCAGTATTTT. V usage is TRBV4-2 and J usage is TRBJ2-3; D not resolved. The germline CDR1 and CDR2 sequences are LGHNA and YNFKEQ. V shed 1 base and J shed 6 bases, with 14 bases lying between them. This CDR3 has 15 amino acids.

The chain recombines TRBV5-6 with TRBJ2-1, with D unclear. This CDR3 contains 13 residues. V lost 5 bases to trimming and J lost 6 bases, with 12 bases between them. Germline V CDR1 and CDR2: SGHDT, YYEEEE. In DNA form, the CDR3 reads TGTGCCAGCAGTTCTTCAGGCTCCAATGAGCAGTTCTTC. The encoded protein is CASSSSGSNEQFF.

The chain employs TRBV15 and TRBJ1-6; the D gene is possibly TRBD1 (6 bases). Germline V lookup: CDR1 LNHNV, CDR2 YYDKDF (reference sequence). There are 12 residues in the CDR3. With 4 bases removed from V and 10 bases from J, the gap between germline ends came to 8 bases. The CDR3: CATSKDRSPLHF. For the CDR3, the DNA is TGTGCCACCAGCAAGGACAGATCACCCCTCCACTTT. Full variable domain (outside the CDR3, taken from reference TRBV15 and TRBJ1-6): DAMVIQNPRYQVTQFGKPVTLSCSQTLNHNVMYWYQQKSSQAPKLLFHYYDKDFNNEADTPDNFQSRRPNTSFCFLDIRSPGLGDTAMYLCATSKDRSPLHFGNGTRLTVT.

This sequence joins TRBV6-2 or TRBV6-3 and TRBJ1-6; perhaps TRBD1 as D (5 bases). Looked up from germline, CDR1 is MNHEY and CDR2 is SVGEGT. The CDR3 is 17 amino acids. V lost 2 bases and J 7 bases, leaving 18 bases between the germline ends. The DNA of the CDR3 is TGTGCCAGCAGTTACGCTCCGAGGGGAGTGGGCAATTCACCCCTCCACTTT. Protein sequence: CASSYAPRGVGNSPLHF.

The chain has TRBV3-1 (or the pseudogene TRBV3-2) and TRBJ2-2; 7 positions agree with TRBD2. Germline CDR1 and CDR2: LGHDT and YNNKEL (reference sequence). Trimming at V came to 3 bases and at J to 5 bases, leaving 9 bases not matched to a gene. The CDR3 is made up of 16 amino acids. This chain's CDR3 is CASSHRVSAGTGELFF. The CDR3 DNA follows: TGTGCCAGCAGCCATAGAGTTTCAGCGGGAACCGGGGAGCTGTTTTTT.

Here the CDR3 DNA reads TGTGCCAGCAGTTTCAGCGGGGTGGGGGGAGAGACCCAGTACTTC. Translation: CASSFSGVGGETQYF. The V gene is TRBV28, the J gene TRBJ2-5; TRBD2 matches at 7 bases. J was trimmed by 4 bases and V by 3 bases; bases with no gene match: 8. CDR1 is MDHEN and CDR2 is SYDVKM in the germline V gene. The CDR3 sequence is 15 residues long.

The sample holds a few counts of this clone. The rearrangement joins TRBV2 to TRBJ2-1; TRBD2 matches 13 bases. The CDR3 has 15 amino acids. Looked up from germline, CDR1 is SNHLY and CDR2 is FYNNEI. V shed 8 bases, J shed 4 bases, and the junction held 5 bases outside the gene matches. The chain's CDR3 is CASGLLAGGYNEQFF. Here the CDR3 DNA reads TGTGCCAGCGGCCTACTAGCGGGGGGGTACAATGAGCAGTTCTTC.

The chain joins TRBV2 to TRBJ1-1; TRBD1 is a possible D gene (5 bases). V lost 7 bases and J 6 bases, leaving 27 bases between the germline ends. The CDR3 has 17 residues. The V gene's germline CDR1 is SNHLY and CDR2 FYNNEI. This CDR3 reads CASTRGDRDEISAEAFF. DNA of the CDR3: TGTGCCAGCACCCGGGGGGACCGAGACGAGATCAGCGCTGAAGCTTTCTTT.

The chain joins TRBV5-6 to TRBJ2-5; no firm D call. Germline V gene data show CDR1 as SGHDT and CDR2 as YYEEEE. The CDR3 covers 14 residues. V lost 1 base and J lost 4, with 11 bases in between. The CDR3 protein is CASSLTLKGETQYF. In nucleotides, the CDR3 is TGTGCCAGCAGCTTGACTTTGAAGGGAGAGACCCAGTACTTC.

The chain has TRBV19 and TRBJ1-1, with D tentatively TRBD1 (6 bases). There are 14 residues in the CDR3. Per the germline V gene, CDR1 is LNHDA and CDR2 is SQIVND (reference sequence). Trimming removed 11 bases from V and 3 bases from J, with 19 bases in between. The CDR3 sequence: CAASSIAGDTEAFF. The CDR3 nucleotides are TGTGCCGCCAGTAGTATAGCAGGGGACACTGAAGCTTTCTTT.

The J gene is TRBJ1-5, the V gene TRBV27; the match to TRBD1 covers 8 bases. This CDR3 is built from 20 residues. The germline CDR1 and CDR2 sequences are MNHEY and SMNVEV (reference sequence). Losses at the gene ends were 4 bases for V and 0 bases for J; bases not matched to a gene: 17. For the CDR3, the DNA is TGTGCCAGCAGTTCATACTACCCCCGGACAGGGCGATATAGCAATCAGCCCCAGCATTTT. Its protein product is CASSSYYPRTGRYSNQPQHF.

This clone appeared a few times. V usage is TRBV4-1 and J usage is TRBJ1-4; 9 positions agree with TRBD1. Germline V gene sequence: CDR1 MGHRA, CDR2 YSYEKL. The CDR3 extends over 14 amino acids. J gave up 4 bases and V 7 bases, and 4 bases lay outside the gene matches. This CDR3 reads CASKWTGDNEKLFF. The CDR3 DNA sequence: TGCGCCAGCAAGTGGACAGGGGATAATGAAAAACTGTTTTTT.

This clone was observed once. CDR3 loop: CASSRERGDEKLFF. The CDR3 DNA reads TGTGCCAGCAGCAGAGAAAGGGGGGATGAAAAACTGTTTTTT. The genes are TRBV6-5 and TRBJ1-4, with D perhaps matching TRBD1 (6 bases). CDR3 length: 14 residues. Germline assignment: CDR1 MNHEY and CDR2 SVGAGI. V shed 6 bases and J shed 6 bases, with 14 bases lying between them.

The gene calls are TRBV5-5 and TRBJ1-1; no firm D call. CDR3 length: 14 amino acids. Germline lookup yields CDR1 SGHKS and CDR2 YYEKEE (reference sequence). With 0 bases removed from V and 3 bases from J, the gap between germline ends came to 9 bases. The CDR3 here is CASSLVIWDTEAFF. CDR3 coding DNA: TGTGCCAGCAGCTTGGTTATCTGGGACACTGAAGCTTTCTTT.

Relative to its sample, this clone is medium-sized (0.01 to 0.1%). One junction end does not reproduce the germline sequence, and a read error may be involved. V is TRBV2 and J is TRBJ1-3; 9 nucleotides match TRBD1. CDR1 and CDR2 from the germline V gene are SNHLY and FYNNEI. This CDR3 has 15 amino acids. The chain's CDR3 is CASSVSRTGAPQGNF. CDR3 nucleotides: TGTGCCAGCAGCGTATCCCGGACAGGGGCCCCCCAGGGGAATTTT.

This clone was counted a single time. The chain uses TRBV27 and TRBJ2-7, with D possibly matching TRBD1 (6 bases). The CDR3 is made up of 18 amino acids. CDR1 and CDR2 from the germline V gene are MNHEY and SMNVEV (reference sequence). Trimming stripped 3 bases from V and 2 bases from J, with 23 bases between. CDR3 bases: TGTGCCAGCAGTTTGTCCCCCACAGGGCAGGCGGTAACCTACGAGCAGTACTTC. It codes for CASSLSPTGQAVTYEQYF.

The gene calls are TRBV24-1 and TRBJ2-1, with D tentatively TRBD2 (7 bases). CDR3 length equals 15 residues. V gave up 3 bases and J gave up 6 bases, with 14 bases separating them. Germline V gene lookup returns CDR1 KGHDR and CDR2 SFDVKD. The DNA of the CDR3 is TGTGCCACCAGTGATCGGCAGGGGAGGGTCAATGAGCAGTTCTTC. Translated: CATSDRQGRVNEQFF.

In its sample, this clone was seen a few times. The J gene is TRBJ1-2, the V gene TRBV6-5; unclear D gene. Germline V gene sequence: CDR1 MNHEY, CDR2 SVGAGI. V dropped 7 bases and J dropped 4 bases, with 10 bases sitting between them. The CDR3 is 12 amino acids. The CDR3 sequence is CASISSFYGYTF. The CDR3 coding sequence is TGTGCCAGCATCAGCAGCTTCTATGGCTACACCTTC.

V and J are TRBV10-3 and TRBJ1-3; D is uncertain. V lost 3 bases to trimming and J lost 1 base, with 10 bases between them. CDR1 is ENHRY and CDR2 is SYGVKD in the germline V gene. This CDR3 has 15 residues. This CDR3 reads CAISDTGLSGNTIYF. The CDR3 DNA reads TGTGCCATCAGTGATACGGGTTTGTCTGGAAACACCATATATTTT.

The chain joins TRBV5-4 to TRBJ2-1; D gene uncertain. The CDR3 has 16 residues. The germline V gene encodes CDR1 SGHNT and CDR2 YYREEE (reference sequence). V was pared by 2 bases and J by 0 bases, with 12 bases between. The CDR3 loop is CASSFGSTSSYNEQFF. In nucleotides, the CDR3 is TGTGCCAGCAGCTTCGGCTCGACAAGCTCCTACAATGAGCAGTTCTTC.

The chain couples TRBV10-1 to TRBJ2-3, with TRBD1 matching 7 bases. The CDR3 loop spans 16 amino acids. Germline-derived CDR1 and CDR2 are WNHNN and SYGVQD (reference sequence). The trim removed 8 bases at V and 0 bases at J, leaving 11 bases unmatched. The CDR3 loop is CASGEPGQRSTDTQYF. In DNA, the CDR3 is TGCGCCAGCGGAGAACCGGGACAGAGGAGCACAGATACGCAGTATTTT.

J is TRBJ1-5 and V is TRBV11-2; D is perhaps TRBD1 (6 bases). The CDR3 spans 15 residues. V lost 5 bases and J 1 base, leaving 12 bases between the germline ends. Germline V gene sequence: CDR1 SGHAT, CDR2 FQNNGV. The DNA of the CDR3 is TGTGCCAGCAGCCCACAGGGCGGGAGCAATCAGCCCCAGCATTTT. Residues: CASSPQGGSNQPQHF.

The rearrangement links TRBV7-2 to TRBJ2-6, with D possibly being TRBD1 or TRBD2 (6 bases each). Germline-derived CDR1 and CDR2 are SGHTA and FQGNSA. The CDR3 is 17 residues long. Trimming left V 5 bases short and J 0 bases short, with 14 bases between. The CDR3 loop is CASSLRGATSGANVLTF. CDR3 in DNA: TGTGCCAGCAGCCTGAGGGGGGCTACCTCTGGGGCCAACGTCCTGACTTTC.

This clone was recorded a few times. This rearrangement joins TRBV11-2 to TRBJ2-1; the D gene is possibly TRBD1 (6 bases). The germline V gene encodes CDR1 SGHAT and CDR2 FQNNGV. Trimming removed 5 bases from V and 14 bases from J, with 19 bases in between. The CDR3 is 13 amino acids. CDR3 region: CASSRTSGAREFF. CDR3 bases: TGTGCCAGCAGCCGGACCTCAGGGGCGAGGGAGTTCTTC.

The CDR3 coding sequence is TGTGCCAGCAAGCCATCGGGGGGGGAGACCCAGTACTTC. Translation gives CASKPSGGETQYF. This rearrangement joins TRBV25-1 to TRBJ2-5; 8 bases align to TRBD2. The CDR3 is 13 residues long. V lost 7 bases, J lost 5 bases, and 6 bases stayed unmatched. Germline values: CDR1 MGHDK, CDR2 SYGVNS. The full variable domain, completed using reference TRBV25-1 and TRBJ2-5, is EADIYQTPRYLVIGTGKKITLECSQTMGHDKMYWYQQDPGMELHLIHYSYGVNSTEKGDLSSESTVSRIRTEHFPLTLESARPSHTSQYLCASKPSGGETQYFGPGTRLLVL.

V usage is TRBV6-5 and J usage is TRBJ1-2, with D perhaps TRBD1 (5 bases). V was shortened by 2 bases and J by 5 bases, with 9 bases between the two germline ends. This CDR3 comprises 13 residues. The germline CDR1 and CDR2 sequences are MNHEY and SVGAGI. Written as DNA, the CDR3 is TGTGCCAGCAGTTACGGGGCAGGGTATGGCTACACCTTC. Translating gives CASSYGAGYGYTF.